The source of this T cell receptor (beta chain) is a study of response to subunit inactivated influenza vaccine. Notes on the study in general: The study's authors posited that every seasonal influenza vaccination enlists few new T cells.

With respect to this clonotype: Its antigen is unidentified.

Looked up from germline, CDR1 is LGHNA and CDR2 is YNFKEQ. The CDR3 spans 17 residues. J gave up 12 bases and V 2 bases, and 17 bases lay outside the gene matches. TCRdb re-analysed the RT-PCR reads in MiXCR, keeping a single row per CDR3 protein. The sample lists 250,000 to 350,000 distinct CDR3 sequences; roughly 22% were seen once. The receptor was derived from a man aged 45 to 75 who received an inactivated influenza vaccine. This chain uses TRBV4-2 with TRBJ2-1; 9 bases fit TRBD2. Sample: PBMCs from blood, taken about 20 months after vaccination. CDR3 nucleotides: TGTGCCAGCAGCCAATCCCGGAGTAGCGGGAGTGCAATAGGGCAGTTCTTC. Amino acid sequence: CASSQSRSSGSAIGQFF.